A single sample is the source of the 16 T cell receptor beta chains below, sequenced in a study of molecular identifiers for immune sequencing clone quantification. TCRdb re-analysed the PCR reads in MiXCR, keeping a single row per CDR3 protein. The repertoire holds tens of thousands of distinct CDR3 sequences, with 15% to 20% as singletons. Sequenced material: naive CD8+ T cells from blood, with Jurkat cell RNA spiked in. Indicated subset: FACS-sorted CD8+CD4-CCR7+CD45RA+ naive T cells. These receptors all stem from a human donor in good health. Some libraries in this study had Jurkat cell RNA spiked in.

This clonotype was counted many times. The rearrangement uses TRBV10-3 and TRBJ2-5; no reliable D call. The germline V and J ends were trimmed by 4 bases and 2 bases, with 8 bases remaining between them. Germline CDR1 reads ENHRY; CDR2 reads SYGVKD. The CDR3 covers 13 residues. The CDR3: CAISGADQETQYF. CDR3 coding DNA: TGTGCCATCAGTGGGGCCGATCAAGAGACCCAGTACTTC.

CDR3 in DNA: TGTGCCACCAGAGCGCTCCGGGACAGGGCCAACGAGCAGTACTTC. It yields the protein CATRALRDRANEQYF. V usage is TRBV24-1 and J usage is TRBJ2-7; 9 nucleotides line up with TRBD1. The CDR3 extends over 15 amino acids. Trimming cost V 7 bases and J 5 bases; bases outside gene matches: 11. Germline values: CDR1 KGHDR, CDR2 SFDVKD.

This clonotype has ten or more counts. The V and J genes are TRBV6-2 or TRBV6-3 and TRBJ2-5; D gene ambiguous. Trimming cost V 2 bases and J 3 bases, with 10 bases left between them. Germline V gene lookup returns CDR1 MNHEY and CDR2 SVGEGT. The CDR3 has 14 residues. The CDR3 protein is CASSYLLREETQYF. CDR3 DNA: TGTGCCAGCAGTTACCTTCTCCGGGAAGAGACCCAGTACTTC.

In regard to this clonotype: A single base separates this from a much larger clone, so it may be a read error. It is likely a read error, because the conserved phenylalanine at the end of the CDR3 is missing. This sequence joins TRBV28 and TRBJ2-4, with D possibly matching TRBD1 (5 bases). Germline V gives CDR1 MDHEN, CDR2 SYDVKM. Trimming removed 7 bases from V and 4 bases from J, with 23 bases in between. The CDR3 has 17 residues. The CDR3 DNA reads TGTGCCAGCAATAATTCGCCCGCCAGGGTTTCAAAAAACATTCAGTACCTC. Amino acid sequence: CASNNSPARVSKNIQYL.

This clonotype was observed many times. The V and J genes are TRBV5-1 and TRBJ1-1; no clear D gene. The CDR3 runs to 12 residues. V lost 3 bases, J lost 5 bases, and 8 bases lay in between. Germline assignment: CDR1 SGHRS and CDR2 YFSETQ. DNA of the CDR3: TGCGCCAGCAGCTCCGACATGACTGAAGCTTTCTTT. Translation gives CASSSDMTEAFF.

This clonotype occurred many times. The chain employs TRBV20-1 and TRBJ1-1; D is undetermined. The CDR3 loop spans 14 amino acids. Germline values: CDR1 DFQATT, CDR2 SNEGSKA (reference sequence). The germline V and J ends were trimmed by 3 bases and 1 base, with 12 bases remaining between them. CDR3 protein: CSARPIHQNTEAFF. The CDR3 nucleotides read TGCAGTGCTAGGCCAATACACCAGAACACTGAAGCTTTCTTT.

About this clonotype itself: It may be a read error: a sequence one base away is much more abundant. V is TRBV7-9 and J is TRBJ2-1, with TRBD2 matching over 8 bases. The CDR3 length is 15 residues. Germline CDR1 and CDR2: SEHNR and FQNEAQ (reference sequence). Germline trimming cut 5 bases from V and 7 bases from J; bases unmatched to any gene: 10. CDR3 nucleotide sequence: TGTGCCAGCAGCACCCGGCGGGAGGCGGCAAATGAGCAGTTCTTC. Its protein is CASSTRREAANEQFF.

Turning to this clonotype: Germline and junction disagree at one end, which may indicate a read error. V gene TRBV7-9 combines with J gene TRBJ1-5; TRBD1 agrees at 9 bases. Germline-derived CDR1 and CDR2 are SEHNR and FQNEAQ (reference sequence). The CDR3 is 14 amino acids. The CDR3 bases are TGTGCCAGCAGCTTGGGACAGGGCCAACAGCCCCGGCATTTT. This encodes CASSLGQGQQPRHF.

This clonotype has a count of ten or more. The chain employs TRBV12-3 or TRBV12-4 and TRBJ1-5; D perhaps matches TRBD1 (5 bases). The CDR3 sequence is 15 residues long. V gave up 3 bases and J gave up 4 bases, with 13 bases separating them. CDR3 sequence reads: CASSLWGERNQPQHF. The CDR3, as DNA: TGTGCCAGCAGTTTGTGGGGCGAAAGGAATCAGCCCCAGCATTTT.

This clonotype was detected many times. V gene TRBV12-3 or TRBV12-4 combines with J gene TRBJ1-5, with a possible D match to TRBD1 (6 bases). Deletions cut 5 bases from V and 2 bases from J, with 13 bases between. This CDR3 comprises 15 residues. The CDR3 nucleotides read TGTGCCAGCAGTGAAGGAAGGGGGGGCAATCAGCCCCAGCATTTT. Its protein is CASSEGRGGNQPQHF.

This clonotype was counted many times. The chain joins TRBV7-2 to TRBJ2-7, with TRBD1 identical over 8 bases. The ends lost 5 bases at V and 2 bases at J; junction bases unmatched: 11. The V gene's germline CDR1 is SGHTA and CDR2 FQGNSA. The CDR3 covers 16 residues. CDR3 coding DNA: TGTGCCAGCAGCCCACGACAGGGGATGCCCCCCTACGAGCAGTACTTC. It yields the protein CASSPRQGMPPYEQYF.

This clonotype has at least ten counts. The chain has TRBV7-9 and TRBJ2-3; tentative D call: TRBD1 (6 bases). The CDR3 consists of 14 residues. The ends were cut back, 6 bases at V and 0 bases at J, with 10 bases in the middle. Germline-derived CDR1 and CDR2 are SEHNR and FQNEAQ (reference sequence). CDR3 protein: CASSYDRSTDTQYF. The CDR3 nucleotides read TGTGCCAGCAGTTATGACAGGAGCACAGATACGCAGTATTTT.

This clonotype was seen ten or more times. This rearrangement joins TRBV7-2 to TRBJ2-1; TRBD2 matches 11 bases. The CDR3 sequence is 15 residues long. V was clipped by 2 bases and J by 4 bases; unmatched bases: 1. Germline lookup yields CDR1 SGHTA and CDR2 FQGNSA. The CDR3 is CASSLLAGGYNEQFF. CDR3 DNA sequence: TGTGCCAGCAGCTTATTAGCGGGAGGGTACAATGAGCAGTTCTTC.

In its sample, this clonotype was seen many times. This rearrangement joins TRBV28 to TRBJ1-2; D is possibly TRBD1 (6 bases). The V gene lost 3 bases and the J gene lost 4 bases, with 9 bases spanning the gap. Germline-derived CDR1 and CDR2 are MDHEN and SYDVKM. This CDR3 is 13 amino acids long. CDR3 DNA: TGTGCCAGCAGTTTTCAGGGGTTCTATGGCTACACCTTC. Its protein product is CASSFQGFYGYTF.

This rearrangement joins TRBV27 to TRBJ1-4; D is unclear. Trimming took off 7 bases at V and 0 bases at J, with 15 bases between the two ends. The germline V gene has CDR1 MNHEY and CDR2 SMNVEV (reference sequence). The CDR3 has 16 amino acids. In nucleotides, the CDR3 is TGTGCCAGCAAAACTCACTTGGGAGCAACTAATGAAAAACTGTTTTTT. As protein: CASKTHLGATNEKLFF.

This clonotype was observed at least ten times. The chain recombines TRBV2 with TRBJ2-5; either TRBD1 or TRBD2 may supply D (5 bases each). CDR1 and CDR2 (germline): SNHLY, FYNNEI. This CDR3 contains 13 residues. Trimming stripped 6 bases from V and 0 bases from J, with 8 bases between. The CDR3 region is CASRGRYQETQYF. For the CDR3, the DNA is TGTGCCAGCAGGGGACGGTACCAAGAGACCCAGTACTTC.